A single TCR beta chain is shown here with its context. The target of this receptor is not known. Base qualities are not recorded, but no much larger clone differs from it by a single base. The data belong to a study of Graves' ophthalmopathy and Graves' hyperthyroidism (dated by TCRdb to about 2018). Looking at the study overall: Peripheral blood was collected at initial diagnosis, before any treatment. To explore V-J signatures distinguishing ophthalmopathy from hyperthyroidism, a discovery set of more than 95 patients (about 43 ophthalmopathy, 55 to 60 stable hyperthyroidism) was enrolled. The approximately 100 discovery patients were divided at random into training and test sets in a 7:3 ratio. In roughly 6 hyperthyroidism patients, the T-cell repertoire of thyroid tissue was compared with the T-cell repertoire of blood. Once sampling was done, hyperthyroidism patients were given methimazole at a starting dose of 30 mg daily, while ophthalmopathy patients were given high-dose intravenous methylprednisolone. In total, some 130 blood samples were TCR-sequenced: some 43 ophthalmopathy, about 75 hyperthyroidism and roughly 17 hyperthyroidism-to-ophthalmopathy patients. The independent validation cohort included 18 hyperthyroidism patients plus 17 patients who later progressed from hyperthyroidism to ophthalmopathy. The study used signatures of the TCR beta repertoire to tell Graves' ophthalmopathy apart from Graves' hyperthyroidism and to predict which patients would progress to ophthalmopathy. Overall study outcomes, separate from this receptor: Sample size was not predetermined statistically, and investigators were not blinded to group allocation. In validation, the model predicted ophthalmopathy progression with about 71% sensitivity and around 72% specificity; 12 predicted patients were CT-confirmed with GO in a median of around 6 months. Most of the expanded thyroid clonotypes with a frequency above 0.001 were also detected in blood, and it was suggested that the thyroid immune response may be reflected by blood repertoires. In cross-validation, the 13-signature model distinguished ophthalmopathy from stable hyperthyroidism with almost 90% sensitivity and nearly 82% specificity, and in the test set the corresponding values were roughly 80% and 75%.

Sequences LNHNV (CDR1) and YYDKDF (CDR2) are obtained from the germline V gene (reference sequence). The CDR3 runs 12 residues from the cysteine to the phenylalanine. Solely the CDR3 DNA is kept, with 36 bases framed from the first base. V trim: 5 bases; J trim: 13 bases; unmatched bases: 8. Stable hyperthyroidism was defined as no progression to ophthalmopathy within 18 months of follow-up. Hyperthyroidism patients were newly diagnosed, were aged 18 to 65 years, and had a disease duration under 2 months. Patients with other autoimmune diseases, uncontrolled infections, pregnancy or lactation were excluded from the study. Diagnosis was based on clinical symptoms, serum thyroxine, TRAb, thyroid ultrasound and orbital computed tomography. Ficoll-Paque density gradient centrifugation was used to isolate PBMCs from about 9 ml of fresh peripheral blood. Total RNA was extracted using Trizol reagent, and RNA quality was checked on an Agilent 2100 Bioanalyzer.

For repertoire sequencing, the TCR beta CDR3 regions were amplified from RNA transcripts. The first round was an RT-PCR using HTBI primers with the Qiagen OneStep RT-PCR kit, and this first round was followed by a second-round multiplex PCR, then size selection and purification. Libraries were sequenced on an Illumina HiSeq2000 using paired-end 100 bp reads. Under the source paper's analysis protocol: SOAPnuke was used for read processing, and reads with adapters, uncalled bases, a mean Phred below 15, or no exact constant-primer or identifier match were discarded. COPE v1.2.5 was used to merge the high-quality paired reads. Each unique nucleotide sequence was defined as a clonotype, and clonotypes were aligned to IMGT TRB V, D and J references with MiTCR v1.1. Only V-J combinations with frequency above 0.0001 were analysed, covering 99% to 99.2% of repertoires. A TCR clonal expansion and chaos score per V-J combination was defined as the ratio of F50 clonal expansion to chaos observed in the TCRdist matrix. Welch's t-statistics and random forest were used to narrow the features down to about a dozen V-J combinations, which were then fed into a naive Bayes classifier. The Morisita-Horn index was used to measure how similar the thyroid and blood repertoires were. In-frame beta chains were kept once TCRdb had trimmed the public reads at Q25 with fastp and called clones with MiXCR. Every entry covers one CDR3 protein and lists the most common genes and DNA from its rows. TCRdb, rather than the study authors, made the V and J calls. This sample comprises 400,000 to 450,000 distinct CDR3 sequences, approximately 21% of them detected only once. The ten largest clones capture 2.5% to 3.5% of the sample.

Input material: peripheral blood. This TCR was sampled from a woman between 18 and 29 years old with stable Graves' hyperthyroidism. Donor details come from another sample of the same person, matched by shared clones. The sequence joins TRBV15 to TRBJ1-2; 9 bases in the junction line up with TRBD1. The CDR3 has the sequence CATSGQGKCFTF. The sequence in DNA is TGTGCCACCAGCGGACAGGGGAAGTGCTTCACCTTC. With the rest looked up from the reference TRBV15 and TRBJ1-2 genes rather than sequenced, the full variable domain is DAMVIQNPRYQVTQFGKPVTLSCSQTLNHNVMYWYQQKSSQAPKLLFHYYDKDFNNEADTPDNFQSRRPNTSFCFLDIRSPGLGDTAMYLCATSGQGKCFTFGSGTRLTVV.